The present T cell receptor beta chain was sequenced within a study of early T cells in non-severe SARS-CoV-2 infection. Turning to the study itself: The sequenced material was bulk RNA from unsorted whole blood, and its chains were unpaired.

This clonotype appeared many times. Germline CDR1 and CDR2: SGHTA and FQGNSA. The CDR3 covers 16 residues. V lost 0 bases, J lost 8 bases, and 9 bases stayed unmatched. Researchers attached unique molecular identifiers to individual cDNA molecules. TCRdb reprocessed the 5' RACE reads via MiXCR and lists one record per CDR3 protein. The table records about 40,000 distinct CDR3 sequences, roughly 5% of them present only once. This receptor was obtained from an adult who was a healthcare worker with PCR-confirmed SARS-CoV-2 infection or an uninfected control (not recorded which). Sequencing was carried out using whole blood. The chain combines TRBV7-2 with TRBJ2-1; the match to TRBD2 covers 8 bases. CDR3 DNA: TGTGCCAGCAGCTTAGCGGAGGTTCGGGGGGGCCATGAGCAGTTCTTC. Its protein is CASSLAEVRGGHEQFF. The variable domain in full, completed from reference TRBV7-2 and TRBJ2-1, reads GAGVSQSPSNKVTEKGKDVELRCDPISGHTALYWYRQSLGQGLEFLIYFQGNSAPDKSGLPSDRFSAERTGGSVSTLTIQRTQQEDSAVYLCASSLAEVRGGHEQFFGPGTRLTVL.